The TCR beta chain under discussion was sequenced for a study of blood T cells in healthy people across ages. The CDR3 consists of 12 residues. V lost 7 bases and J 9 bases, leaving 10 bases between the germline ends. Researchers collected 7.5 to 10 milliliters of peripheral blood from every single donor. This clonotype has a handful of counts. Using a J-beta primer mix together with a sample-barcoded 5' primer, a second PCR was run for 7 to 11 cycles. Using its own MiXCR run on the 5' RACE reads, TCRdb lists one record per CDR3 protein. The data show 650,000 to 1,000,000 distinct CDR3 sequences, about 42% seen once.

This sequence joins TRBV12-3 or TRBV12-4 and TRBJ1-6; D gene unclear. Specimen: blood. The source is a man older than 75 in good health. CDR3 coding DNA: TGTGCCAGCACGGGTTGGAGTTCACCCCTCCACTTT. It encodes CASTGWSSPLHF.